These 28 T cell receptor beta chains share one sample of origin, sequenced in a study of shared clonotypes between healthy human individuals. Sequenced by immunoSEQ multiplex PCR; TCRdb stores in-frame clones only, minus some. The sample contains 450,000 to 550,000 clones, approximately 85% of which appear only once. The specimen sequenced was PBMCs. These receptor sequences come from a woman aged 40 to 49 in good health. Some clones in this sample may be carry-over from other donors' samples.

This clone was seen just once. V is TRBV19 and J is TRBJ2-6; D possibly corresponds to TRBD2 (5 bases). The CDR3 spans 18 residues. The germline gives CDR1 LNHDA, CDR2 SQIVND (reference sequence). The V end was cut by 5 bases, the J end by 0 bases, with 17 bases between. CDR3: CASSSPSDYYSGANVLTF. The CDR3 nucleotides read TGTGCCAGTAGTTCCCCATCAGACTATTACTCTGGGGCCAACGTCCTGACTTTC.

The chain has TRBV7-2 and TRBJ1-1; 9 bases line up with TRBD1. CDR3 size: 15 residues. V gave up 5 bases and J gave up 1 base; unmatched junction bases: 5. Germline V lookup: CDR1 SGHTA, CDR2 FQGNSA. CDR3 in amino acids: CASSPRTGENTEAFF. DNA of the CDR3: TGTGCCAGCAGCCCGCGGACAGGGGAGAACACTGAAGCTTTCTTT.

In this sample, this clone turned up a few times. The chain couples TRBV18 to TRBJ2-7; no definite D call. Germline lookup yields CDR1 KGHSH and CDR2 LQKENI. Trimming pared 8 bases from V and 2 bases from J, leaving 16 bases between. The CDR3 runs to 14 residues. The chain's CDR3 is CASAEARPPYEQYF. CDR3 in DNA: TGTGCCAGCGCAGAGGCCAGGCCCCCCTACGAGCAGTACTTC.

The chain couples TRBV30 to TRBJ1-1, with 7 positions matching TRBD1. The V gene's germline CDR1 is GTSNPN and CDR2 SVGIG (reference sequence). Trimming took 4 bases from V and 0 from J; bases not matched to a gene: 5. The CDR3 runs to 14 residues. CDR3 loop: CAWIRTGVNTEAFF. In DNA form, the CDR3 reads TGTGCCTGGATAAGAACAGGGGTGAACACTGAAGCTTTCTTT.

The CDR3 region has the DNA TGCGCCAGCAGCCAAAGCAGCGGGACTACAACCGGGGAGCTGTTTTTT. Translation gives CASSQSSGTTTGELFF. The chain uses TRBV4-1 and TRBJ2-2; 7 bases align to TRBD2. Germline loops: CDR1 MGHRA, CDR2 YSYEKL. This CDR3 comprises 16 residues. Unmatched junction bases numbered 8, after V lost 2 bases and J lost 5 bases.

In its sample, this clone was seen once. V is TRBV6-6 and J is TRBJ1-2, with D tentatively TRBD1 (5 bases). Deletions cut 5 bases from V and 2 bases from J, with 9 bases between. The CDR3 is made up of 13 amino acids. Per germline, CDR1 MNHNY and CDR2 SVGAGI (reference sequence). The CDR3 DNA follows: TGTGCCAGCAGTCGACAGATAAACTATGGCTACACCTTC. Its protein is CASSRQINYGYTF.

This rearrangement joins TRBV7-2 to TRBJ2-7; D may be TRBD2 (5 bases). Germline CDR1 is SGHTA and CDR2 is FQGNSA. V was cut by 5 bases and J by 6 bases, with 11 bases left in between. This CDR3 is 12 amino acids long. The CDR3 loop reads CASSALLGEQYF. The CDR3 DNA sequence: TGTGCCAGCAGCGCCTTACTAGGCGAGCAGTACTTC.

This clone was picked up one time. This chain uses TRBV7-9 with TRBJ2-1, with 9 bases fitting TRBD2. V shed 1 base, J shed 11 bases, and the junction held 9 bases outside the gene matches. CDR3 length: 15 amino acids. Germline V CDR1 and CDR2: SEHNR, FQNEAQ (reference sequence). DNA for the CDR3: TGTGCCAGCAGCTTAGTAGGCGACCTAGCGGGGAAGCAGTTCTTC. Its translation is CASSLVGDLAGKQFF.

Only a few counts were recorded for this clone. The chain links TRBV4-3 to TRBJ2-1; 12 bases map to TRBD2. The germline CDR1 and CDR2 sequences are LGHNA and YSLEER. CDR3 size: 17 residues. After removal of 3 bases from V and 2 bases from J, the junction contained 5 bases not matched to a gene. CDR3 protein: CASSQYGLAGTYNEQFF. The CDR3 DNA reads as TGCGCCAGCAGCCAGTATGGACTAGCGGGGACCTACAATGAGCAGTTCTTC.

The chain is built from TRBV6-6 and TRBJ2-7; D gene ambiguous. The CDR3 runs 13 residues. The germline V and J ends were trimmed by 6 bases and 2 bases, with 11 bases remaining between them. Germline assignment: CDR1 MNHNY and CDR2 SVGAGI (reference sequence). This chain's CDR3 is CASRPGVTYEQYF. The CDR3 DNA sequence: TGTGCCAGCAGACCCGGTGTTACCTACGAGCAGTACTTC.

For this clone: This CDR3 is also generated by other DNA sequences in the sample. The V gene is TRBV5-5, the J gene TRBJ1-1; D is unresolved. This CDR3 comprises 13 residues. CDR1 and CDR2 (germline): SGHKS, YYEKEE (reference sequence). V was trimmed by 0 bases and J by 1 base, leaving 4 bases between them. CDR3 nucleotide sequence: TGTGCCAGCAGCTTGGGTCCGAACACTGAAGCTTTCTTT. Its translation is CASSLGPNTEAFF.

This chain connects TRBV7-8 to TRBJ2-3; the match to TRBD2 covers 8 bases. V dropped 1 base and J dropped 3; count of bases not matched to a gene: 12. From germline, CDR1 is SGHVS and CDR2 FQNEAQ. The CDR3 loop spans 18 amino acids. CDR3 DNA: TGTGCCAGCAGCTTAGAGCGGGAGTCGTTGTCGGGAACAGATACGCAGTATTTT. Amino acids: CASSLERESLSGTDTQYF.

This clone came up once. This chain links TRBV6-1 with TRBJ2-1, with 9 positions matching TRBD1. Germline lookup yields CDR1 MNHNS and CDR2 SASEGT. V shed 8 bases, J shed 4 bases, and the junction held 6 bases outside the gene matches. CDR3 length: 14 residues. The CDR3 sequence: CASQTGGAYNEQFF. DNA for the CDR3: TGTGCCAGCCAGACAGGGGGTGCGTACAATGAGCAGTTCTTC.

This clone has a handful of counts. This sequence joins TRBV5-1 and TRBJ2-1, with no clear D. Germline V gene sequence: CDR1 SGHRS, CDR2 YFSETQ. V was cut by 3 bases and J by 3 bases, with 13 bases left in between. CDR3 length equals 15 residues. The CDR3 sequence is CASSWAGANYNEQFF. The CDR3 DNA sequence: TGCGCCAGCAGCTGGGCAGGCGCGAACTACAATGAGCAGTTCTTC.

The genes are TRBV5-4 and TRBJ2-6; a possible D gene is TRBD1 (5 bases). Trimming left V 6 bases short and J 0 bases short, with 19 bases between. Per the germline V gene, CDR1 is SGHNT and CDR2 is YYREEE (reference sequence). The CDR3 has 18 amino acids. The CDR3 region is CASTPGGAGPSGANVLTF. In nucleotides, the CDR3 is TGTGCCAGCACCCCGGGTGGGGCAGGGCCCTCTGGGGCCAACGTCCTGACTTTC.

A word on this clone: Other DNA sequences from this sample encode an identical CDR3 as well. The genes are TRBV28 and TRBJ1-1, with D perhaps matching TRBD1 (5 bases). This CDR3 is 14 amino acids long. Trimming took off 2 bases at V and 2 bases at J, with 9 bases between the two ends. From germline, CDR1 is MDHEN and CDR2 SYDVKM. CDR3 sequence: CASSLRQGNTEAFF. The CDR3 coding sequence is TGTGCCAGCAGTTTAAGGCAGGGCAACACTGAAGCTTTCTTT.

The rearrangement uses TRBV10-3 and TRBJ2-3, with no clear D. CDR1 is ENHRY and CDR2 is SYGVKD in the germline V gene. This CDR3 spans 14 amino acids. With 6 bases removed from V and 0 bases from J, the gap between germline ends came to 10 bases. The CDR3 nucleotides read TGTGCCATCAGGCCCCGGCTAAGCACAGATACGCAGTATTTT. Its protein is CAIRPRLSTDTQYF.

This clone is deemed medium-sized (0.01 to 0.1%). At the DNA level, this CDR3 is encoded by other sequences in the same sample as well. The J gene is TRBJ2-2, the V gene TRBV5-1, with D tentatively TRBD2 (6 bases). This CDR3 is 15 amino acids long. The V and J ends lost 4 bases and 5 bases respectively, with 15 bases between them. CDR1 SGHRS and CDR2 YFSETQ come from the germline V gene. CDR3 sequence reads: CASSGSFGGTGELFF. The CDR3 region has the DNA TGCGCCAGCAGCGGTTCTTTCGGGGGAACCGGGGAGCTGTTTTTT.

This chain connects TRBV19 to TRBJ2-7; 7 bases map to TRBD2. Germline V gene sequence: CDR1 LNHDA, CDR2 SQIVND (reference sequence). Losses at the gene ends were 4 bases for V and 6 bases for J; bases not matched to a gene: 9. The CDR3 is 14 residues long. CDR3 in DNA: TGTGCCAGTAGTAATTTGCGGGGGAGTTTCGAGCAGTACTTC. Its protein is CASSNLRGSFEQYF.

This sequence joins TRBV7-8 and TRBJ2-5; D is possibly TRBD1 or TRBD2 (5 bases each). The CDR3 length is 16 residues. Germline CDR1 is SGHVS and CDR2 is FQNEAQ. Trimming left V 2 bases short and J 5 bases short, with 18 bases between. CDR3 amino acids: CASSLLAQGPRETQYF. The CDR3 coding sequence is TGTGCCAGCAGCTTACTAGCTCAGGGTCCCCGGGAGACCCAGTACTTC. Variable domain in full (rest from reference TRBV7-8 and TRBJ2-5): GAGVSQSPRYKVAKRGQDVALRCDPISGHVSLFWYQQALGQGPEFLTYFQNEAQLDKSGLPSDRFFAERPEGSVSTLKIQRTQQEDSAVYLCASSLLAQGPRETQYFGPGTRLLVL.

There are a few counts of this clone. The chain combines TRBV7-9 with TRBJ1-1, with D unresolved. Germline V gene lookup returns CDR1 SEHNR and CDR2 FQNEAQ (reference sequence). This CDR3 is 14 amino acids long. Trimming removed 1 base at V and 4 bases at J, with 10 bases between. CDR3 sequence: CASSLVDWGTEAFF. CDR3 bases: TGTGCCAGCAGCTTAGTCGACTGGGGCACTGAAGCTTTCTTT.

The chain is built from TRBV27 and TRBJ2-5, with D uncertain. The V end was cut by 6 bases, the J end by 1 base, with 15 bases between. This CDR3 comprises 15 residues. The germline V gene encodes CDR1 MNHEY and CDR2 SMNVEV (reference sequence). The CDR3: CASSHLYGFQETQYF. CDR3 sequence (DNA): TGTGCCAGCAGCCATCTCTATGGATTCCAAGAGACCCAGTACTTC.

The V call is TRBV18, the J call TRBJ2-1, with 10 bases that match TRBD2. Germline CDR1 reads KGHSH; CDR2 reads LQKENI. V was clipped by 3 bases and J by 5 bases; unmatched bases: 4. This CDR3 contains 15 residues. Written as DNA, the CDR3 is TGTGCCAGCTCACCGCGGACTAGCGGAAACAATGAGCAGTTCTTC. Its protein product is CASSPRTSGNNEQFF.

This chain connects TRBV18 to TRBJ1-2, with D perhaps TRBD1 (5 bases). The V end was cut by 2 bases, the J end by 5 bases, with 24 bases between. Germline-derived CDR1 and CDR2 are KGHSH and LQKENI. The CDR3 contains 18 residues. This CDR3 reads CASSPKPAGNGGVYGYTF. CDR3 sequence (DNA): TGTGCCAGCTCACCAAAGCCCGCCGGGAACGGGGGAGTATATGGCTACACCTTC.

This chain uses TRBV30 with TRBJ2-7, with D unclear. Between the trimmed V and J ends, which lost 7 bases and 0 bases, there was a span of 13 bases. CDR1 and CDR2 from the germline V gene are GTSNPN and SVGIG (reference sequence). The CDR3 runs 13 residues. DNA of the CDR3: TGTGCCTCGGGTCGGGCCAGCTCCTACGAGCAGTACTTC. Its translation is CASGRASSYEQYF.

The rearrangement joins TRBV29-1 to TRBJ1-4; 9 bases agree with TRBD1. V dropped 4 bases and J dropped 6; count of bases not matched to a gene: 6. The CDR3 is made up of 14 amino acids. The germline CDR1 and CDR2 sequences are SQVTM and ANQGSEA. The CDR3 coding sequence is TGCAGCGTTGGAACAGGGGGCGCTTATGAAAAACTGTTTTTT. Its protein is CSVGTGGAYEKLFF.

This clone has just a few counts. At the DNA level, this CDR3 is encoded by other sequences in the same sample as well. The chain has TRBV6-6 and TRBJ1-1; D remains unclear. Germline CDR1 reads MNHNY; CDR2 reads SVGAGI (reference sequence). There are 13 residues in the CDR3. V dropped 3 bases and J dropped 1 base, with 6 bases sitting between them. CDR3 DNA sequence: TGTGCCAGCAGTTATGCAGGGAACACTGAAGCTTTCTTT. Amino acids: CASSYAGNTEAFF.

This clone was found once. The chain has TRBV2 and TRBJ2-7, with TRBD2 matching 8 bases. CDR3 length equals 15 residues. Per germline, CDR1 SNHLY and CDR2 FYNNEI. V lost 4 bases, J lost 3 bases, and 8 bases stayed unmatched. The CDR3: CASSVDSGIYYEQYF. DNA for the CDR3: TGTGCCAGCAGTGTGGATAGCGGGATCTACTACGAGCAGTACTTC.